The 29 T cell receptor beta chains listed next were all sequenced from one sample in a study of technical replicates of blood from a few donors. Only in-frame clones appear in the TCRdb table, and some are missing; sequencing was by immunoSEQ multiplex PCR. The data contain around 76,000 clones, approximately 98% of them seen just once; the ten biggest clones take up 0.2% to 0.25%. The sequencing input was T cells isolated from PBMCs. All receptors come from a human donor in good health.

The count of this clone is one. This chain connects TRBV18 to TRBJ1-4, with a weak D call TRBD1 (5 bases). The CDR3 runs to 14 residues. From germline, CDR1 is KGHSH and CDR2 LQKENI. V gave up 5 bases and J gave up 8 bases, with 15 bases separating them. CDR3 DNA sequence: TGTGCCAGCTCATCCTCAGGGATTGAGGAAAAACTGTTTTTT. It translates to CASSSSGIEEKLFF.

This chain links TRBV19 with TRBJ1-4; tentative D call: TRBD1 (5 bases). Germline CDR1 is LNHDA and CDR2 is SQIVND (reference sequence). This CDR3 region has 13 residues. V was cut by 7 bases and J by 3 bases, with 9 bases left in between. CDR3 sequence reads: CASTGSSNEKLFF. The CDR3 DNA sequence: TGTGCCAGTACAGGGTCCTCTAATGAAAAACTGTTTTTT.

The V call is TRBV6-1, the J call TRBJ1-1; 10 bases align to TRBD1. Germline CDR1 and CDR2: MNHNS and SASEGT. CDR3 length: 11 residues. Trimming cost V 10 bases and J 11 bases; bases outside gene matches: 7. CDR3 residues: CANTGTGVAFF. In nucleotides, the CDR3 is TGTGCCAATACCGGGACAGGGGTTGCTTTCTTT.

The chain carries TRBV28 and TRBJ1-2; the match to TRBD1 covers 7 bases. Germline loops: CDR1 MDHEN, CDR2 SYDVKM. V gave up 6 bases and J gave up 2 bases; unmatched junction bases: 9. There are 15 residues in the CDR3. The CDR3: CASRKDRSANYGYTF. The CDR3 DNA reads as TGTGCCAGCAGGAAGGACAGGTCGGCAAACTATGGCTACACCTTC.

The rearrangement uses TRBV29-1 and TRBJ2-3; a possible D gene is TRBD1 (6 bases). Trimming shortened V by 7 bases and J by 7 bases, and 18 bases separated the two germline ends. This CDR3 is 13 amino acids long. CDR1 and CDR2 (germline): SQVTM, ANQGSEA. The CDR3: CSAGQGTVYTQYF. CDR3 DNA: TGCAGCGCCGGGCAGGGGACGGTGTATACGCAGTATTTT.

The chain couples TRBV5-4 to TRBJ1-4, with 8 bases aligning to TRBD1. The CDR3 extends over 13 amino acids. Germline CDR1 and CDR2: SGHNT and YYREEE (reference sequence). The trim removed 4 bases at V and 6 bases at J, leaving 2 bases unmatched. The CDR3 nucleotides read TGTGCCAGCAGCAAGGACAGGGATGAAAAACTGTTTTTT. It codes for CASSKDRDEKLFF.

The J gene is TRBJ2-1, the V gene TRBV14, with TRBD2 matching 10 bases. Germline V gene sequence: CDR1 SGHDN, CDR2 FVKESK. The CDR3 is 15 amino acids. After removal of 3 bases from V and 4 bases from J, the junction contained 3 bases not matched to a gene. The CDR3 coding sequence is TGTGCCAGCAGCCATACTAGCGGGGATTACAATGAGCAGTTCTTC. It encodes CASSHTSGDYNEQFF.

The rearrangement joins TRBV10-3 to TRBJ2-3; TRBD2 matches at 10 bases. Germline assignment: CDR1 ENHRY and CDR2 SYGVKD. V lost 3 bases, J lost 1 base, and 4 bases stayed unmatched. The CDR3 has 16 residues. The chain's CDR3 is CAISDTGTSGTDTQYF. CDR3 DNA: TGTGCCATCAGTGATACCGGGACTAGCGGCACAGATACGCAGTATTTT.

CDR3 sequence: CASSQLQGGMTDTQYF. In DNA, the CDR3 is TGTGCCAGCAGCCAGTTACAGGGCGGCATGACAGATACGCAGTATTTT. The J gene is TRBJ2-3, the V gene TRBV11-3, with a possible D match to TRBD1 (6 bases). The CDR3 extends over 16 amino acids. CDR1 and CDR2 (germline): SGHNT, YENEEA. The V end lost 5 bases, the J end lost 3 bases, and 18 bases lay between the germline ends.

V gene TRBV18 combines with J gene TRBJ1-5; D is undetermined. CDR3 size: 13 residues. Trimming took off 4 bases at V and 5 bases at J, with 9 bases between the two ends. The germline gives CDR1 KGHSH, CDR2 LQKENI. CDR3 residues: CASSRKTDQPQHF. The DNA of the CDR3 is TGTGCCAGCTCACGTAAAACTGATCAGCCCCAGCATTTT.

The V call is TRBV23-1, the J call TRBJ2-3; possibly TRBD1 for D (6 bases). TRBV23-1 is known as an ORF, though its function is uncertain. The V and J ends lost 2 bases and 0 bases respectively, with 12 bases between them. The CDR3 is 16 amino acids. CDR3 loop: CASSQTTGKSTDTQYF. CDR3 DNA: TGCGCCAGCAGTCAAACGACAGGAAAAAGCACAGATACGCAGTATTTT.

V is TRBV13 and J is TRBJ2-1; 15 bases align to TRBD2. Germline V gene data show CDR1 as PRHDT and CDR2 as FYEKMQ (reference sequence). The CDR3 is 15 amino acids. Unmatched junction bases numbered 10, after V lost 4 bases and J lost 15 bases. The CDR3 region is CASSSWTSGRAPPFF. As DNA, the CDR3 is TGTGCCAGCAGCTCCTGGACTAGCGGGAGGGCCCCCCCGTTCTTC.

The chain is built from TRBV12-5 and TRBJ1-2; no clear D gene. V was pared by 1 base and J by 8 bases, with 14 bases between. The germline V gene encodes CDR1 LGHNT and CDR2 FRNRAP. The CDR3 length is 14 residues. DNA for the CDR3: TGTGCTAGTGGTTTGGGAACGACCAACGGGGGCTACACCTTC. Amino acids: CASGLGTTNGGYTF.

V gene TRBV2 combines with J gene TRBJ1-1; D uncertain. Looked up from germline, CDR1 is SNHLY and CDR2 is FYNNEI. The V and J ends lost 10 bases and 7 bases respectively, with 7 bases between them. The CDR3 sequence is 9 residues long. The CDR3 DNA reads as TGTGCCACCGTTATTGAAGCTTTCTTT. This gives the protein CATVIEAFF.

The chain uses TRBV5-1 and TRBJ2-5; D uncertain. CDR1 SGHRS and CDR2 YFSETQ come from the germline V gene. The V end lost 0 bases, the J end lost 4 bases, and 4 bases lay between the germline ends. CDR3 length: 12 amino acids. CDR3 residues: CASSLGLETQYF. CDR3 coding DNA: TGCGCCAGCAGCTTGGGTCTAGAGACCCAGTACTTC.

V is TRBV9 and J is TRBJ2-3; 11 nucleotides agree with TRBD1. The length of the CDR3 is 15 residues. V shed 7 bases, J shed 4 bases, and the junction held 8 bases outside the gene matches. Per germline, CDR1 SGDLS and CDR2 YYNGEE. CDR3 coding DNA: TGTGCCAGCGGTCTGGGACAGGGGGACTCAGATACGCAGTATTTT. This sequence encodes CASGLGQGDSDTQYF.

This rearrangement joins TRBV28 to TRBJ2-5; 10 nucleotides align to TRBD1. Germline values: CDR1 MDHEN, CDR2 SYDVKM. This CDR3 has 16 amino acids. J lost 3 bases, V lost 5 bases, and 9 bases had no gene match. CDR3 residues: CASSPTTGTGEETQYF. Here the CDR3 DNA reads TGTGCCAGCAGTCCTACCACCGGGACAGGGGAAGAGACCCAGTACTTC.

J is TRBJ1-1 and V is TRBV7-2, with 9 bases fitting TRBD1. The CDR3 is 15 residues long. Germline V CDR1 and CDR2: SGHTA, FQGNSA. The J segment lost 4 bases and the V segment lost 5 bases, leaving 8 bases of the junction unmatched. In nucleotides, the CDR3 is TGTGCCAGCAGCCGGGGACAGGGCCGAATCACTGAAGCTTTCTTT. This gives the protein CASSRGQGRITEAFF.

This chain links TRBV19 with TRBJ2-1; 8 nucleotides agree with TRBD2. With V trimmed by 3 bases and J by 7 bases, 5 bases remained unmatched. Germline values: CDR1 LNHDA, CDR2 SQIVND (reference sequence). The CDR3 runs to 14 residues. CDR3 nucleotide sequence: TGTGCCAGTAGTATGGGACTAGAGGGGAATGAGCAGTTCTTC. It is translated as CASSMGLEGNEQFF.

The V gene is TRBV11-3, the J gene TRBJ1-1; D remains unclear. This CDR3 contains 12 residues. Germline V gene data show CDR1 as SGHNT and CDR2 as YENEEA. The V and J ends lost 5 bases and 5 bases respectively, with 9 bases between them. In DNA, the CDR3 is TGTGCCAGCAGCCCTGTAATAACTGAAGCTTTCTTT. Translating it yields CASSPVITEAFF.

CDR3 amino acids: CASSPLQGANTEAFF. For the CDR3, the DNA is TGCGCCAGCAGCCCGCTACAGGGGGCGAACACTGAAGCTTTCTTT. The chain combines TRBV5-1 with TRBJ1-1; the match to TRBD1 covers 9 bases. CDR1 and CDR2 (germline): SGHRS, YFSETQ. After removal of 4 bases from V and 1 base from J, the junction contained 5 bases not matched to a gene. CDR3 length: 15 residues.

The J gene is TRBJ1-2, the V gene TRBV11-2; D gene uncertain. The CDR3 extends over 15 amino acids. Germline V CDR1 and CDR2: SGHAT, FQNNGV. V was clipped by 2 bases and J by 2 bases, with 12 bases between them. Written as DNA, the CDR3 is TGTGCCAGCAGCTTACTGTCGACCGGGAACTATGGCTACACCTTC. This encodes CASSLLSTGNYGYTF.

The rearrangement joins TRBV9 to TRBJ2-1; TRBD2 agrees at 7 bases. Trimming cost V 4 bases and J 0 bases; bases outside gene matches: 10. Germline CDR1 and CDR2: SGDLS and YYNGEE. This CDR3 region has 17 residues. Written as DNA, the CDR3 is TGTGCCAGCAGCATATCTAGCGGAGGGAGCTCCTACAATGAGCAGTTCTTC. Translating it yields CASSISSGGSSYNEQFF.

The chain recombines TRBV7-2 with TRBJ2-5; D perhaps matches TRBD1 (6 bases). Per germline, CDR1 SGHTA and CDR2 FQGNSA. The length of the CDR3 is 15 residues. Trimming cost V 4 bases and J 2 bases, with 14 bases left between them. The CDR3 DNA reads as TGTGCCAGCAGCTCTCACGGGACACCACAAGAGACCCAGTACTTC. Residues: CASSSHGTPQETQYF.

This chain uses TRBV4-2 with TRBJ2-1, with 13 bases that match TRBD2. Germline V gives CDR1 LGHNA, CDR2 YNFKEQ. The CDR3 covers 17 residues. V lost 4 bases, J lost 7 bases, and 10 bases stayed unmatched. CDR3 in amino acids: CASSLLKLAGGGNEQFF. CDR3 nucleotides: TGTGCCAGCAGCCTCTTAAAACTAGCGGGAGGGGGGAATGAGCAGTTCTTC.

The chain is built from TRBV27 and TRBJ2-1; the D gene is possibly TRBD1 (6 bases). Per germline, CDR1 MNHEY and CDR2 SMNVEV (reference sequence). V lost 4 bases, J lost 0 bases, and 7 bases lay in between. The CDR3 loop spans 14 amino acids. In DNA, the CDR3 is TGTGCCAGCAGTTGGGGGCTCTCCTACAATGAGCAGTTCTTC. It translates to CASSWGLSYNEQFF.

The chain has TRBV4-1 and TRBJ2-2, with TRBD2 as a possible D gene (5 bases). The CDR3 is 17 amino acids. Looked up from germline, CDR1 is MGHRA and CDR2 is YSYEKL. Between the trimmed V and J ends, which lost 1 base and 1 base, there was a span of 13 bases. The CDR3 DNA follows: TGCGCCAGCAGCCAAGCCCGGACTCAAATGAACACCGGGGAGCTGTTTTTT. It encodes CASSQARTQMNTGELFF.

Details on this clone: The identical CDR3 is also encoded by other nucleotide sequences in the sample. The J gene is TRBJ1-5, the V gene TRBV15, with D perhaps TRBD1 (5 bases). The V gene's germline CDR1 is LNHNV and CDR2 YYDKDF (reference sequence). V lost 3 bases and J lost 5, with 11 bases in between. This CDR3 spans 14 amino acids. The CDR3 sequence is CATSRGLTDQPQHF. The CDR3 DNA sequence: TGTGCCACCAGCAGGGGACTGACCGATCAGCCCCAGCATTTT.

The chain links TRBV9 to TRBJ1-1; D not resolved. CDR1 SGDLS and CDR2 YYNGEE come from the germline V gene. CDR3 length: 14 amino acids. Trimming left V 0 bases short and J 1 base short, with 7 bases between. CDR3 loop: CASSVGPGNTEAFF. CDR3 coding DNA: TGTGCCAGCAGCGTAGGTCCAGGGAACACTGAAGCTTTCTTT. The whole variable domain, filled in from reference TRBV9 and TRBJ1-1, reads DSGVTQTPKHLITATGQRVTLRCSPRSGDLSVYWYQQSLDQGLQFLIQYYNGEERAKGNILERFSAQQFPDLHSELNLSSLELGDSALYFCASSVGPGNTEAFFGQGTRLTVV.